The rows below give T cell receptor beta chains drawn from one sample of a study of shared clonotypes between healthy human individuals. The assay was immunoSEQ multiplex PCR, and TCRdb's table has in-frame clones only and misses some. The sample records more than 2 million clones, about 93% being singletons. Input material: naive CD8+ T cells from PBMCs. Every receptor here comes from a man aged 18 to 30 in good health. Some clones in this sample may be carry-over from other donors' samples. Each CDR3 is given without its conserved first and last residue. D genes are given only for firm matches.

d_call v_call cdr3_aa
. TRBV21-1 ASSKVRQNYEQY
. TRBV5-4 ASSLGSGGPNTEAF
. TRBV7-9 ASSLGVFYGYT
TRBD1 TRBV28 ASSLAGGAHGYT
. TRBV11-2 ASSGGRKNIQY
TRBD2 TRBV9 ASSGASGLNTDTQY
. TRBV27 ASSLVTAREQY
. TRBV28 ASSFSPEPSNQPQH
. TRBV19 ASSFRTVRANTGELF
. TRBV9 ASSVAADTQY
TRBD1 TRBV2 ASRRQGETEAF
TRBD1 TRBV7-9 ASSYGTGGAPYEQY
. TRBV28 ASSLRGSYNEQF
TRBD1 TRBV28 ASSFPSRDREDYGYT
. TRBV4-1 ARTPRANYEQY
TRBD2 TRBV19 ASRPRTSGSTDTQY
. TRBV2 ASSPFDGGHEQF
. TRBV4-3 ASSQNSGFGEKLF
TRBD1 TRBV5-4 ASTFARQGGYT
. TRBV7-9 ASSSRWGDEKLF
. TRBV29-1 SVAGYQGPLEGYT
. TRBV15 ATSPGNVYEQY
. TRBV6-5 ASYTGSSYNEQF
TRBD1 TRBV7-9 ASSQGQGALGGYT
. TRBV27 ASSPSAGSYTGELF
TRBD1 TRBV13 ASSPRTGYYEQY
. TRBV6-6 ASSADWGEQY
TRBD1 TRBV27 ASSERTGQYEAF
. TRBV19 ASSPGPKNIQY
TRBD1 TRBV2 ASRDRGPDEQY
. TRBV6-1 ASNPLGTGNEQF
TRBD2 TRBV29-1 SVQIIPSGAYNEQF
. TRBV28 ASITGTGELF
. TRBV9 ASSVGSSGNTIY
. TRBV5-6 ASSLATRNTEAF
. TRBV15 ATSRDRGIGNTIY
TRBD1 TRBV19 ASSITGGGTEAF
. TRBV9 ASSLYSRPADTQY
. TRBV4-1 ASSPVTYTNNEKLF
. TRBV19 ASSIVGGSYAYEQY
. TRBV9 ASSADHLGYT
TRBD2 TRBV7-9 ASSFGLAGSNEQF
. TRBV4-2 ASSQGIEQY
. TRBV10-3 AISESNTYEQY
. TRBV27 ASSLRSYEQY
. TRBV7-9 ASSLSGVDEQF
. TRBV6-1 ASRPRASYEQY
TRBD1 TRBV2 ATEGGQTYEQY
. TRBV2 ASSPPEGRKETQY
. TRBV7-2 ASSFRRTQYEQY
. TRBV27 ASSWAGPYEQY
. TRBV27 ASSPQTWTPKF
. TRBV27 ASSLLGEGQPQH
. TRBV7-6 ASSPRPATTYEQY
. TRBV7-9 ASTTLIYGYT